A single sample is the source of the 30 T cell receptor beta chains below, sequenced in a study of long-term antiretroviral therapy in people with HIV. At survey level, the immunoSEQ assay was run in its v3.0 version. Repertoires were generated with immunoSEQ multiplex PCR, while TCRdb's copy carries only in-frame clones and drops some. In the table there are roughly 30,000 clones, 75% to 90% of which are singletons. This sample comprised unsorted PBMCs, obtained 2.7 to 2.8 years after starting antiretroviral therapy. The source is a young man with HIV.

The CDR3 DNA is TGTGCCAGCAGCGTAGAAGGGGGCTCTGGCTACGAGCAGTACTTC. This encodes CASSVEGGSGYEQYF. The rearrangement joins TRBV9 to TRBJ2-7; 7 nucleotides match TRBD1. The CDR3 spans 15 residues. Germline assignment: CDR1 SGDLS and CDR2 YYNGEE. With V trimmed by 0 bases and J by 3 bases, 6 bases remained unmatched.

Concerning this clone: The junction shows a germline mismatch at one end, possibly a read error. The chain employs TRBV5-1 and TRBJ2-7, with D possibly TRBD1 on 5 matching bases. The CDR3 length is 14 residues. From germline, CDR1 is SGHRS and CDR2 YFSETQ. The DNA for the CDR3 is TGCGCCAGCAGCTTGAGGGGTGGCTCCCACGAGCAGTACTTC. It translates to CASSLRGGSHEQYF.

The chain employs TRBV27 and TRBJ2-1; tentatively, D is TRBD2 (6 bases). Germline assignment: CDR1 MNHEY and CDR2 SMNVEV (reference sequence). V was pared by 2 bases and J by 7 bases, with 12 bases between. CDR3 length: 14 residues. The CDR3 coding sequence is TGTGCCAGCAGTTTACTTGGACTAACTAATGAGCAGTTCTTC. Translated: CASSLLGLTNEQFF.

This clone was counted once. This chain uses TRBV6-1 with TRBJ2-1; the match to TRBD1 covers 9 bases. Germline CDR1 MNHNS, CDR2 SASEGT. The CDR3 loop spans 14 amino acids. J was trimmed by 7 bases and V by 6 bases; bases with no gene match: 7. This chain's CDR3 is CASSGNRGRNEQFF. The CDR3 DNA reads TGTGCCAGCAGCGGGAACAGGGGGCGGAATGAGCAGTTCTTC.

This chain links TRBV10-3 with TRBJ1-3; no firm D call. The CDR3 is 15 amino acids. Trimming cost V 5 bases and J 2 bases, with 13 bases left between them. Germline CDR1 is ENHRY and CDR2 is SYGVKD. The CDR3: CAISPDRNPGNTIYF. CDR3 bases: TGTGCCATCAGTCCGGACCGAAATCCTGGAAACACCATATATTTT.

CDR3 coding DNA: TGTGCCAGCAGCTTAGCTGGTGGGAAGGGCAATTCACCCCTCCACTTT. Its translation: CASSLAGGKGNSPLHF. The chain is built from TRBV7-6 and TRBJ1-6; D is unclear. Looked up from germline, CDR1 is SGHVS and CDR2 is FNYEAQ. V gave up 0 bases and J gave up 7 bases, with 13 bases separating them. The CDR3 loop spans 16 amino acids.

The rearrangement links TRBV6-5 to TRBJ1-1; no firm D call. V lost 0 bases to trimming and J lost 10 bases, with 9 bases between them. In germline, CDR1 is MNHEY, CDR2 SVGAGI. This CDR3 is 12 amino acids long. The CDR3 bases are TGTGCCAGCAGTTACTCGACCGGGCTAGCTTTCTTT. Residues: CASSYSTGLAFF.

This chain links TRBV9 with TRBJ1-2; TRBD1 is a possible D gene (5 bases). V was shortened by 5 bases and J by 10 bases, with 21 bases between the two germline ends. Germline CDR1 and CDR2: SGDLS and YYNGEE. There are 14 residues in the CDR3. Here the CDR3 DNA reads TGTGCCAGCAGTTTTACCGGGACCTTGATGGACTACACCTTC. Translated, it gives CASSFTGTLMDYTF.

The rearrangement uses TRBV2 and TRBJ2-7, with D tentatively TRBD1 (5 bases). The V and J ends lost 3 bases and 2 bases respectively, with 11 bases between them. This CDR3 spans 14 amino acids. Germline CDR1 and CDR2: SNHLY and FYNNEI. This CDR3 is CASSETTDAYEQYF. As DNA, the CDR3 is TGTGCCAGCAGTGAGACGACAGATGCCTACGAGCAGTACTTC.

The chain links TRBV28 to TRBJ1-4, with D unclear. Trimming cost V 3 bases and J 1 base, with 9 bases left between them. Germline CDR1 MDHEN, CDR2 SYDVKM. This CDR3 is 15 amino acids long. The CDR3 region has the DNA TGTGCCAGCAGTTTGGAGGCAAAAACTAATGAAAAACTGTTTTTT. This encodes CASSLEAKTNEKLFF.

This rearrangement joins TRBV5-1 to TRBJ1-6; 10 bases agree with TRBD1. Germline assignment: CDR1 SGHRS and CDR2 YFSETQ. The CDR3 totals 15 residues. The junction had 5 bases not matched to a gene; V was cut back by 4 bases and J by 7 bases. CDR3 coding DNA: TGCGCCAGCAGCCGGGACAGGGGTGGAAATTCACCCCTCCACTTT. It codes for CASSRDRGGNSPLHF.

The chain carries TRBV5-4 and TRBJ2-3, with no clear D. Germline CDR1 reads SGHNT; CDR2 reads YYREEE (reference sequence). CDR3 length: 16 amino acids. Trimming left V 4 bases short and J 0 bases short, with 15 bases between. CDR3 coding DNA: TGTGCCAGCAGCCCAGGTGGGCGACCTAGCACAGATACGCAGTATTTT. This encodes CASSPGGRPSTDTQYF.

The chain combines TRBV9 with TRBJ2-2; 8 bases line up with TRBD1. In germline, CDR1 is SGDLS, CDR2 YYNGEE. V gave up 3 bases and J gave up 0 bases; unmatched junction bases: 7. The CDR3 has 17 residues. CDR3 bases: TGTGCCAGCAGCGCCAGGGACAGGACCACGAACACCGGGGAGCTGTTTTTT. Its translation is CASSARDRTTNTGELFF.

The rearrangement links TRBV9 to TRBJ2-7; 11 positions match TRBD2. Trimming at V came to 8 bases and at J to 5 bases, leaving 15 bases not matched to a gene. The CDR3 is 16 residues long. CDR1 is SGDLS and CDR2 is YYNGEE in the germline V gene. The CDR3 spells CASNTTSGMAKDEQYF. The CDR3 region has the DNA TGTGCCAGTAATACGACTAGCGGGATGGCCAAGGACGAGCAGTACTTC.

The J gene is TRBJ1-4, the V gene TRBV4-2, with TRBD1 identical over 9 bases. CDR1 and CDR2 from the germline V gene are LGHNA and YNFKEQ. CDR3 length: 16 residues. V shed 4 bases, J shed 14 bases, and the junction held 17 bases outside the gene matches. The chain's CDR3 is CASSRARTGEKVELFF. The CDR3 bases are TGTGCCAGCAGCCGAGCAAGGACAGGGGAAAAAGTAGAGCTGTTTTTT.

The CDR3 DNA follows: TGTGCCAGCAGCTTAGCCGCCCGACAGGGGGCAGGTAATGAGCAGTTCTTC. This codes for CASSLAARQGAGNEQFF. V and J are TRBV7-2 and TRBJ2-1; 10 bases are a match to TRBD1. After removal of 0 bases from V and 7 bases from J, the junction contained 9 bases not matched to a gene. The CDR3 has 17 residues. Germline V gives CDR1 SGHTA, CDR2 FQGNSA.

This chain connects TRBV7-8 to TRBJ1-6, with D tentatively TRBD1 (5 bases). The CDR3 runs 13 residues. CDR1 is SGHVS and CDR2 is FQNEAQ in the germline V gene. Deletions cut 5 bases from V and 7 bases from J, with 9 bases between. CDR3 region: CASSPRENSPLHF. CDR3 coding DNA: TGTGCCAGCAGCCCCAGGGAAAATTCACCCCTCCACTTT.

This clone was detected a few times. The CDR3, as DNA: TGTGCCAGCAGCCCTCGACTAGCGACCTCCTACGAGCAGTACTTC. Translating it yields CASSPRLATSYEQYF. The V gene is TRBV13, the J gene TRBJ2-7, with 8 bases matching TRBD2. Germline CDR1 is PRHDT and CDR2 is FYEKMQ (reference sequence). Trimming cost V 5 bases and J 0 bases; bases outside gene matches: 6. The CDR3 contains 15 residues.

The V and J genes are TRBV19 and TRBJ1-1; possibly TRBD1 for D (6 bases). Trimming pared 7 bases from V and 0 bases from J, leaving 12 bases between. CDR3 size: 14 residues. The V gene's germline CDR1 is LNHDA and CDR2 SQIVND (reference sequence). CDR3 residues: CASKRDKMNTEAFF. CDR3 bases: TGTGCCAGTAAAAGGGACAAAATGAACACTGAAGCTTTCTTT.

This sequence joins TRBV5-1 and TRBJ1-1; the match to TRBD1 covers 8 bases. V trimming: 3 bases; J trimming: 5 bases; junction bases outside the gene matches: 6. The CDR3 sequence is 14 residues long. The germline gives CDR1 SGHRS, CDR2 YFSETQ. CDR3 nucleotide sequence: TGCGCCAGCAGCTCCGACAGGGGAGTTACTGAAGCTTTCTTT. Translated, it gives CASSSDRGVTEAFF. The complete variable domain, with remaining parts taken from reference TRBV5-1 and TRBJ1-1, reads KAGVTQTPRYLIKTRGQQVTLSCSPISGHRSVSWYQQTPGQGLQFLFEYFSETQRNKGNFPGRFSGRQFSNSRSEMNVSTLELGDSALYLCASSSDRGVTEAFFGQGTRLTVV.

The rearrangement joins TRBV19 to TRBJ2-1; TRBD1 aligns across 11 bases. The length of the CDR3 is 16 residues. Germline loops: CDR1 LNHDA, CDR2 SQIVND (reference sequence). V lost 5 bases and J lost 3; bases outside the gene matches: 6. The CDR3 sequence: CASSLTGTGGYNEQFF. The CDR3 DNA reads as TGTGCCAGTAGTCTTACCGGGACAGGGGGCTACAATGAGCAGTTCTTC.

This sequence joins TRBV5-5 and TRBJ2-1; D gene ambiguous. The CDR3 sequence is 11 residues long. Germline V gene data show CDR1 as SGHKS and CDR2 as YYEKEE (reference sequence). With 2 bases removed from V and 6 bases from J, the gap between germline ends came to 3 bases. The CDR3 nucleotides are TGTGCCAGCAGCTTTTCCAATGAGCAGTTCTTC. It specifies CASSFSNEQFF.

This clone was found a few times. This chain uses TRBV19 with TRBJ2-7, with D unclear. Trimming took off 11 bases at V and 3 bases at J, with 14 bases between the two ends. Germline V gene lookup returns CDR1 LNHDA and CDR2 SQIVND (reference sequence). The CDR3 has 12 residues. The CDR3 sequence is CAVGVSGYEQYF. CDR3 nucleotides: TGTGCCGTTGGAGTTTCGGGCTACGAGCAGTACTTC.

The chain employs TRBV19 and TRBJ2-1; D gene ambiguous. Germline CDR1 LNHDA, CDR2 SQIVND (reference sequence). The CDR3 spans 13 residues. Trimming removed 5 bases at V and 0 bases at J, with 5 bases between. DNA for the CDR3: TGTGCCAGTAGTCCTAGCTCCTACAATGAGCAGTTCTTC. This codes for CASSPSSYNEQFF.

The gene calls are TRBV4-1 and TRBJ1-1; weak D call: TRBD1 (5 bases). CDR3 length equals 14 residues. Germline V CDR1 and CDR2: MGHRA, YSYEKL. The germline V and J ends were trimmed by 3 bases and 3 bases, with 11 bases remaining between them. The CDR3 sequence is CASSQEGRHTEAFF. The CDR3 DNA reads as TGCGCCAGCAGCCAGGAGGGGCGGCACACTGAAGCTTTCTTT.

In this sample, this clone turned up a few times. CDR3 in DNA: TGTGCCAGCCGGTCACTTGCTAGCGGCCTTCAAGAGACCCAGTACTTC. Translated: CASRSLASGLQETQYF. The chain employs TRBV7-8 and TRBJ2-5; TRBD2 matches 7 bases. J lost 2 bases, V lost 8 bases, and 14 bases had no gene match. This CDR3 is 16 amino acids long. Per the germline V gene, CDR1 is SGHVS and CDR2 is FQNEAQ.

The CDR3 DNA reads as TGTGCCAGCAGCTTATCGCGGGGGGCTTACAATGAGCAGTTCTTC. It specifies CASSLSRGAYNEQFF. V and J are TRBV11-3 and TRBJ2-1, with 8 positions matching TRBD2. The germline gives CDR1 SGHNT, CDR2 YENEEA. This CDR3 has 15 amino acids. J lost 4 bases, V lost 2 bases, and 4 bases had no gene match.

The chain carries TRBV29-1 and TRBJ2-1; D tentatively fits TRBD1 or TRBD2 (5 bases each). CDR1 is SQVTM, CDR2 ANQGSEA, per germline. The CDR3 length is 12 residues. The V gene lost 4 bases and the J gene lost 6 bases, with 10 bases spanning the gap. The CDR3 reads CSVGGVGNEQFF. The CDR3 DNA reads TGCAGCGTTGGAGGGGTGGGCAATGAGCAGTTCTTC.

CDR3 region: CASSPPGTRYEQYF. For the CDR3, the DNA is TGTGCCAGCAGTCCTCCGGGAACTCGCTACGAGCAGTACTTC. The rearrangement uses TRBV27 and TRBJ2-7, with D possibly TRBD2 on 5 matching bases. Deletions cut 5 bases from V and 3 bases from J, with 14 bases between. This CDR3 has 14 residues. CDR1 and CDR2 (germline): MNHEY, SMNVEV (reference sequence).

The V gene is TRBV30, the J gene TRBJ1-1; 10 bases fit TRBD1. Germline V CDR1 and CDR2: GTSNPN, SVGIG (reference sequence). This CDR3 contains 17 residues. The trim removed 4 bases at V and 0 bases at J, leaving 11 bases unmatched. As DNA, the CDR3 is TGTGCCTGGAAAAAACGGACAGGGGGTCTCATGAACACTGAAGCTTTCTTT. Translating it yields CAWKKRTGGLMNTEAFF.